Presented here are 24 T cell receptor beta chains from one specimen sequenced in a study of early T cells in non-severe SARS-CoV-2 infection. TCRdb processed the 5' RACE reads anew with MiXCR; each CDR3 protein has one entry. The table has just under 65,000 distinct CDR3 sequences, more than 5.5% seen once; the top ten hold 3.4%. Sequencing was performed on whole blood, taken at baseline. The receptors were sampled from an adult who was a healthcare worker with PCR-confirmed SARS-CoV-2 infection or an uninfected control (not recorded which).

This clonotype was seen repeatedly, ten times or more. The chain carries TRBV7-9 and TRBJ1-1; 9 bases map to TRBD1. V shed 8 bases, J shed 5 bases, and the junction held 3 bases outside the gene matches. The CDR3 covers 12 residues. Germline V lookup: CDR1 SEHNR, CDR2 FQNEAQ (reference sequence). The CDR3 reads CASGQGRTEAFF. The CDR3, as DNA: TGTGCCAGCGGACAGGGGAGGACTGAAGCTTTCTTT. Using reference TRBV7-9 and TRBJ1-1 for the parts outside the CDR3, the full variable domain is DTGVSQNPRHKITKRGQNVTFRCDPISEHNRLYWYRQTLGQGPEFLTYFQNEAQLEKSRLLSDRFSAERPKGSFSTLEIQRTEQGDSAMYLCASGQGRTEAFFGQGTRLTVV.

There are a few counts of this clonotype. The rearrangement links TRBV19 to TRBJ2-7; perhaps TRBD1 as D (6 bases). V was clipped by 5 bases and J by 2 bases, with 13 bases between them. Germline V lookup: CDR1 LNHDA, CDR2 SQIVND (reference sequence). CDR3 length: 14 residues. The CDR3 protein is CASSAGVRTYEQYF. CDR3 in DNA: TGTGCCAGTAGTGCAGGGGTAAGGACCTACGAGCAGTACTTC.

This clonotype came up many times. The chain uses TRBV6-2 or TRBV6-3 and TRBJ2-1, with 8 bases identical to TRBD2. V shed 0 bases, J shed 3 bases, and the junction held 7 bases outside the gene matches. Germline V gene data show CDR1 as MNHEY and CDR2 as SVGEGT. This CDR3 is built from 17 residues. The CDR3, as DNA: TGTGCCAGCAGTTACTCCCCTCCGGGAGGGCTCTACAATGAGCAGTTCTTC. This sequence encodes CASSYSPPGGLYNEQFF.

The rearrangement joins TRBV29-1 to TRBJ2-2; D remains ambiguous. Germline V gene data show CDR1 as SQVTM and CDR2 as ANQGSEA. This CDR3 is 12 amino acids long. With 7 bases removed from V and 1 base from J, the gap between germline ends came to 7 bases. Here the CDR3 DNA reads TGCAGCGGAAATTTGAACACCGGGGAGCTGTTTTTT. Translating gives CSGNLNTGELFF.

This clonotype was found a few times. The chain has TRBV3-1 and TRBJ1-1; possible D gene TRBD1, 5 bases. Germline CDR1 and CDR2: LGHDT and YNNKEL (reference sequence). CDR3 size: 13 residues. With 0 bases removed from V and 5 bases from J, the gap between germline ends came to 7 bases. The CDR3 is CASSQEGRTEAFF. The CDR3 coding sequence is TGTGCCAGCAGCCAAGAGGGGCGGACTGAAGCTTTCTTT.

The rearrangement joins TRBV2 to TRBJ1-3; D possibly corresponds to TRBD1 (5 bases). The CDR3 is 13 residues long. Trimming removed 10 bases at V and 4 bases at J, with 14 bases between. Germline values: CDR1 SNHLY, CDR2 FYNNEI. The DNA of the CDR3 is TGTGCCACCGGGGGAGGAAAGGGAAACACCATATATTTT. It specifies CATGGGKGNTIYF.

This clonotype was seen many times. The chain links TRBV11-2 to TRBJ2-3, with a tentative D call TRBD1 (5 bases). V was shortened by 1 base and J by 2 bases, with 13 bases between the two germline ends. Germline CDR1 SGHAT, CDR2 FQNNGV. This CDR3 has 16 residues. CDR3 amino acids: CASSLGARAVTDTQYF. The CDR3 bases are TGTGCCAGCAGCTTAGGAGCCAGGGCCGTCACAGATACGCAGTATTTT.

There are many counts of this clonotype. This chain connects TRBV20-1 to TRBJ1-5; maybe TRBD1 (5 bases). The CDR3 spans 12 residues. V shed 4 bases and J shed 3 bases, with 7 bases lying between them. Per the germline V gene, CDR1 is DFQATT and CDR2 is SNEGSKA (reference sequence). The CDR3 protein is CSANRINQPQHF. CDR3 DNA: TGCAGTGCTAACAGGATCAATCAGCCCCAGCATTTT.

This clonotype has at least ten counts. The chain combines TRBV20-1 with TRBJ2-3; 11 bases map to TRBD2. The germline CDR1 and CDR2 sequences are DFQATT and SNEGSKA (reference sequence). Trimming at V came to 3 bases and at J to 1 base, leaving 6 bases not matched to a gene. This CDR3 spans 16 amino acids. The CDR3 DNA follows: TGCAGTGCTAGTCCACTAGCGGGAGTACGCACAGATACGCAGTATTTT. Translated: CSASPLAGVRTDTQYF.

CDR3 loop: CASSLFASYEQYF. CDR3 nucleotides: TGTGCCAGCAGTTTGTTTGCTTCCTACGAGCAGTACTTC. V is TRBV27 and J is TRBJ2-7; D is uncertain. The CDR3 length is 13 residues. The germline V gene encodes CDR1 MNHEY and CDR2 SMNVEV (reference sequence). Trimming took 3 bases from V and 1 from J, leaving 7 bases between them.

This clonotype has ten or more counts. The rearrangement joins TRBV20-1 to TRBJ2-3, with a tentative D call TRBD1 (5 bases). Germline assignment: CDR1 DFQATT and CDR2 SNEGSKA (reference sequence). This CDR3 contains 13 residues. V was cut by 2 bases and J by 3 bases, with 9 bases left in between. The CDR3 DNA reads TGCAGTGCTAGACAGGGTAAAACAGATACGCAGTATTTT. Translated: CSARQGKTDTQYF.

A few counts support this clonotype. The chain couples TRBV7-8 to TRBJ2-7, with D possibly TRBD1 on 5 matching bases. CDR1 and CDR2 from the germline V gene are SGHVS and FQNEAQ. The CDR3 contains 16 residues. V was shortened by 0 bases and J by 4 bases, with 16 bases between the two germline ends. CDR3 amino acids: CASSLALGDLRYEQYF. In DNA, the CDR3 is TGTGCCAGCAGCTTAGCGCTAGGGGATCTTCGGTACGAGCAGTACTTC.

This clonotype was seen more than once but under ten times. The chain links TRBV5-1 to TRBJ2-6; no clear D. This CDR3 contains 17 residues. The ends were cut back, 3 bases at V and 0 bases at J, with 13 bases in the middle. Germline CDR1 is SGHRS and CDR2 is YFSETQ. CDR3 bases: TGCGCCAGCAGCTCATTCGGACGGGTCTCTGGGGCCAACGTCCTGACTTTC. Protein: CASSSFGRVSGANVLTF.

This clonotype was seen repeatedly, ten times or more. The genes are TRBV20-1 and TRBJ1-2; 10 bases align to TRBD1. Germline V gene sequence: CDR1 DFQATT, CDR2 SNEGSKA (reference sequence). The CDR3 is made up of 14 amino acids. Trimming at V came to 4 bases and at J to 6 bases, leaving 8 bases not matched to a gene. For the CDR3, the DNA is TGCAGTGCTACGACAGGGGGCGACTTTCATGGCTACACCTTC. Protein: CSATTGGDFHGYTF.

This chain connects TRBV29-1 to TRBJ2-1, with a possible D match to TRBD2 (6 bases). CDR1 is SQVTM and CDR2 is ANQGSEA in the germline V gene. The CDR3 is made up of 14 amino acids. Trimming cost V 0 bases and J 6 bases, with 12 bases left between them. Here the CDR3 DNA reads TGCAGCGTTGAAGACTGGCTAGCGCCCAATGAGCAGTTCTTC. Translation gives CSVEDWLAPNEQFF.

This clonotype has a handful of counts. CDR3 sequence (DNA): TGCAGCGTCCTAACAGGGCCTAAGACAGATACGCAGTATTTT. Protein product: CSVLTGPKTDTQYF. The V and J genes are TRBV29-1 and TRBJ2-3; tentative D call: TRBD1 (6 bases). The length of the CDR3 is 14 residues. Germline assignment: CDR1 SQVTM and CDR2 ANQGSEA. V was clipped by 6 bases and J by 3 bases, with 16 bases between them.

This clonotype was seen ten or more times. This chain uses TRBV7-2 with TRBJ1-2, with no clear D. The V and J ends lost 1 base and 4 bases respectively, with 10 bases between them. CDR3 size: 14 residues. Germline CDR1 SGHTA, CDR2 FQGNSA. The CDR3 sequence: CASSLDVTIYGYTF. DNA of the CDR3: TGTGCCAGCAGCTTAGACGTGACGATCTATGGCTACACCTTC.

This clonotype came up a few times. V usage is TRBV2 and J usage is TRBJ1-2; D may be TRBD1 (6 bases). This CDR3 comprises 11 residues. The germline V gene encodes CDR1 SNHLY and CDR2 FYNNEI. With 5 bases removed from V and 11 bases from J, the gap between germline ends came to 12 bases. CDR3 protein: CASSLQGGYTF. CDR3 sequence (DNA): TGTGCCAGCAGTCTACAGGGAGGGTACACCTTC.

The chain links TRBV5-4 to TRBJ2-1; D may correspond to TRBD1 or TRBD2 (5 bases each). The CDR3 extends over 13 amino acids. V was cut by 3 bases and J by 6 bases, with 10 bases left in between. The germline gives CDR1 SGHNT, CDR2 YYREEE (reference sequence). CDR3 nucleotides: TGTGCCAGCAGCTACCGGGACGCCAATGAGCAGTTCTTC. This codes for CASSYRDANEQFF.

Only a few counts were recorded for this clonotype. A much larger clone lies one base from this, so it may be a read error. The CDR3 sequence is CASSPDYNEQFF. The CDR3 nucleotides are TGTGCCAGCAGCCCGGACTACAATGAGCAGTTCTTC. The rearrangement joins TRBV7-6 to TRBJ2-1; D is ambiguous. Trimming took off 5 bases at V and 3 bases at J, with 5 bases between the two ends. The CDR3 runs 12 residues. CDR1 and CDR2 (germline): SGHVS, FNYEAQ.

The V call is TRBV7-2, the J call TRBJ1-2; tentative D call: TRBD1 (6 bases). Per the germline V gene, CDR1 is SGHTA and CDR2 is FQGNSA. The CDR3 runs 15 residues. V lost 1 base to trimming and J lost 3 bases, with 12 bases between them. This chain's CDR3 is CASSLGRGGDYGYTF. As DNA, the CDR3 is TGTGCCAGCAGCTTAGGCAGGGGAGGGGACTATGGCTACACCTTC.

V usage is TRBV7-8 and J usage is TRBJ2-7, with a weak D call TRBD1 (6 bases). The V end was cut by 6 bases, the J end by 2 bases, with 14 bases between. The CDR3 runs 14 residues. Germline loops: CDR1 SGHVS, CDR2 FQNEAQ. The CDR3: CASRPQTGPYEQYF. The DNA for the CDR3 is TGTGCCAGCAGACCCCAGACAGGCCCCTACGAGCAGTACTTC.

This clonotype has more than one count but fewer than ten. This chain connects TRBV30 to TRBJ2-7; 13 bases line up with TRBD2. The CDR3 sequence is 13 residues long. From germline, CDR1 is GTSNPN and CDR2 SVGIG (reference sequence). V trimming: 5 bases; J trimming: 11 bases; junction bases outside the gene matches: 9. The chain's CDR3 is CAWSTGTSGAEYF. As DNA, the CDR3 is TGTGCCTGGTCGACCGGGACTAGCGGGGCGGAGTACTTC.

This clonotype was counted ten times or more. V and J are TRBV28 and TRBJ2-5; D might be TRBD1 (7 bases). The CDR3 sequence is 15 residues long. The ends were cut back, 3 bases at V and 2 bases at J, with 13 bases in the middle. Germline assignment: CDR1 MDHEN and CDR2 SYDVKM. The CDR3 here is CASSFGQEGQETQYF. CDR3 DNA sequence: TGTGCCAGCAGTTTCGGACAGGAGGGGCAAGAGACCCAGTACTTC.